The following is a T cell receptor beta chain sequence with its context. Sequencing used immunoSEQ multiplex PCR; TCRdb keeps in-frame clones, though not all of them. The sample lists about 55,000 clones; approximately 86% were seen once. Per the germline V gene, CDR1 is SGHTA and CDR2 is FQGTGA. The CDR3 length is 13 residues. Between the trimmed V and J ends, which lost 5 bases and 2 bases, there was a span of 10 bases. This specimen comes from a study of OX40 agonist ivuxolimab in advanced cancers. Sequenced material: CD4+ or CD8+ T cells sorted from blood, taken in a trial of the OX40 agonist ivuxolimab. The J gene is TRBJ2-7, the V gene TRBV7-3; D uncertain. The source of this sequence is an adult with an advanced solid tumor such as melanoma, head and neck, liver or kidney cancer. DNA of the CDR3: TGTGCCAGCAGCCCTGGCCCCACCTACGAGCAGTACTTC. Its translation is CASSPGPTYEQYF.